The present TCR beta chain was sequenced within a study of T-cell reconstitution after alpha-beta-depleted transplantation in children. Study observations and caveats: By one year post-transplant, T-cell counts and diversity largely arose from T cells that were newly produced. Roughly two months post-transplant, alpha-beta T cells reportedly originated from several hundred graft clones that had expanded.

Ten or more counts support this clonotype. Its specificity is unknown. This CDR3 has 13 amino acids. V was pared by 7 bases and J by 4 bases, with 14 bases between. Germline V gene lookup returns CDR1 MGHDK and CDR2 SYGVNS. It was with unique molecular identifiers that the TCRbeta library was prepared. In TCRdb, the PCR reads were re-called with MiXCR into one record per CDR3 protein. The sample shows 240,000 or so distinct CDR3 sequences, 6.5% to 10% of them seen only once. V usage is TRBV25-1 and J usage is TRBJ2-7; the D call may be TRBD1 or TRBD2 (5 bases each). Source: PBMCs, mostly from graft donor cells, taken 180 days after TCRalphabeta/CD19-depleted stem cell transplant. This TCR derives from a male patient younger than 18 who had a stem cell transplant for acute lymphoblastic leukemia, so the T cells may come from the graft donor. This CDR3 is CASKDSGGYEQYF. The DNA of the CDR3 is TGTGCCAGCAAAGACAGTGGGGGATACGAGCAGTACTTC.